A selection of T cell receptor beta chains follows, all from one sample in a study of T cells after yellow fever vaccination. TCRdb used MiXCR to reprocess the 5' RACE reads, holding one entry per CDR3 protein. The profile shows hundreds of thousands of distinct CDR3 sequences, approximately 12% of them singletons. The sequencing here drew on PBMCs, taken on the day of the yellow fever booster vaccination. These receptors were taken from a man aged 25 to 45 who received the YFV17D yellow fever vaccine. Both conserved end residues are part of each CDR3. Each record gives: V gene, clone size, D gene, J gene, CDR3 DNA, CDR3 protein. A D gene is named only where the DNA matches it firmly. Some rows have no size entry. The others give once, few or many, or a class for an expanded clone.

>TRBV27|NA|NA|TRBJ2-7
TGTGCCAGCAGTCCCTCCCGGGGGCGGGAGTTGTACGAGCAGTACTTC
CASSPSRGRELYEQYF
>TRBV27|few|NA|TRBJ2-1
TGTGCCAGCAGTTTGTCAGGTGTCGTACACAATGAGCAGTTCTTC
CASSLSGVVHNEQFF
>TRBV7-9|NA|TRBD1|TRBJ2-5
TGTGCCAGCAGCTTAGCCGGGACAGGGACGGGGGCCCAGTACTTC
CASSLAGTGTGAQYF
>TRBV14|NA|NA|TRBJ2-1
TGTGCCAGCAGCCCCACAGGGTTGGGGCTAGATGAGCAGTTCTTC
CASSPTGLGLDEQFF
>TRBV4-3|many|TRBD2|TRBJ2-5
TGCGCCAGCAGCCAAGATCGGGGGGAAGCCCAGTACTTC
CASSQDRGEAQYF
>TRBV15|NA|NA|TRBJ2-5
TGTGCCACCAGCAGGGGTGCACTACTAGCCGGGGAGACCCAGTACTTC
CATSRGALLAGETQYF
>TRBV10-3|few|NA|TRBJ2-1
TGTGCCATCAGTGTATCAGAGGGGGTTGAGCAGTTCTTC
CAISVSEGVEQFF
>TRBV10-3|NA|TRBD1|TRBJ1-5
TGTGCCATCAGTGAAGGGACAGGGCTATATCAGCCCCAGCATTTT
CAISEGTGLYQPQHF
>TRBV28|few|TRBD2|TRBJ2-7
TGTGCCAGCAGCCCAGGATTAGCGGGGGGGAGGGCCTACGAGCAGTACTTC
CASSPGLAGGRAYEQYF
>TRBV12-3/TRBV12-4|NA|NA|TRBJ2-1
TGTGCCAGCAGTTTGTCGGTGGGCAATGAGCAGTTCTTC
CASSLSVGNEQFF
>TRBV25-1|many|NA|TRBJ2-7
TGTGCCAGCAGTGAAGTCCACCCACCCGAGCAGTACTTC
CASSEVHPPEQYF
>TRBV20-1|NA|NA|TRBJ1-1
TGCAGTGCTAGCAACAACCTGAACACTGAAGCTTTCTTT
CSASNNLNTEAFF
>TRBV6-5|few|NA|TRBJ2-7
TGTGCCAGCAGTTACTTACAGGGTGAAGCCTACGAGCAGTACTTC
CASSYLQGEAYEQYF
>TRBV29-1|NA|NA|TRBJ1-1
TGCAGCGTTATTGGGACTGATCTCACTGAAGCTTTCTTT
CSVIGTDLTEAFF
>TRBV28|few|TRBD2|TRBJ2-5
TGTGCCAGCAGTTTCCTAGCGGGAGACGCCGGAGAGCACAACCGCGGGGAGACCCAGTACTTC
CASSFLAGDAGEHNRGETQYF
>TRBV11-3|few|NA|TRBJ2-7
TGTGCCAGCAGCTTAGGTACAGAAAGCCTACAAAAGTCCTACGAGCAGTACTTC
CASSLGTESLQKSYEQYF
>TRBV11-2|NA|NA|TRBJ1-4
TGTGCCAGCAGCTTAGGTCAGGACCGGCGCCTCAGAAATGAAAAACTGTTTTTT
CASSLGQDRRLRNEKLFF
>TRBV11-2|few|NA|TRBJ2-2
TGTGCCAGCAGCTTAGGGTGGGGTACGAACACCGGGGAGCTGTTTTTT
CASSLGWGTNTGELFF
>TRBV12-3/TRBV12-4|few|TRBD2|TRBJ2-7
TGTGCCAGCAGTTTATTAGCGGGAGAAACCGAGCAGTACTTC
CASSLLAGETEQYF
>TRBV3-1|NA|TRBD2|TRBJ2-1
TGTGCCAGCAGCCAAGGGACTAGCGGGAGTTGGCAGTTCTTC
CASSQGTSGSWQFF
>TRBV7-9|NA|NA|TRBJ2-3
TGTGCCAGCAGCTTAGGGTCAACCAGCACAGATACGCAGTATTTT
CASSLGSTSTDTQYF
>TRBV7-2|NA|TRBD2|TRBJ2-5
TGTGCCAGCAGCTTCTCTAGCGGGAGCATAGAGACCCAGTACTTC
CASSFSSGSIETQYF
>TRBV7-2|NA|NA|TRBJ2-7
TGTGCCAGCAGCCCAGTAACGGGAAGCTACGAGCAGTACTTC
CASSPVTGSYEQYF
>TRBV6-2/TRBV6-3|few|NA|TRBJ2-7
TGTGCCAGCAGCTATATGACCGGGAACTCCTACGAGCAGTACTTC
CASSYMTGNSYEQYF
>TRBV20-1|NA|NA|TRBJ1-4
TGCAGTGTCCCTACTAGAACTAATGAAAAACTGTTTTTT
CSVPTRTNEKLFF
>TRBV5-1|many|TRBD2|TRBJ2-3
TGCGCCAGCGAAGAGTCTAGCGGGAGGATAGATACGCAGTATTTT
CASEESSGRIDTQYF
>TRBV12-3/TRBV12-4|NA|NA|TRBJ2-3
TGTGCCTGCCTTTGGGGCCTAGACACAGATACGCAGTATTTT
CACLWGLDTDTQYF
>TRBV4-3|NA|NA|TRBJ2-5
TGCGCCAGCAGCCAAGATGGTACAGCCTCCCAAGAGACCCAGTACTTC
CASSQDGTASQETQYF
>TRBV10-3|few|TRBD2|TRBJ2-6
TGTGCCATCGGGACGGTGGACGGGGGGGGGGCCAACGTCCTGACTTTC
CAIGTVDGGGANVLTF